These T cell receptor beta chains were read from a single sample in a study of shared clonotypes between healthy human individuals. Some clones are missing from TCRdb's copy, which holds only in-frame ones; the method was immunoSEQ multiplex PCR. The data contain 2 million to 2.5 million clones, more than 90% of them singletons. Input material: naive CD4+ T cells sorted from blood. The receptors derive from a man between 18 and 35 years old in good health. The CDR3 runs from the conserved cysteine through the conserved F or W. D genes are given only for firm matches. Rows may omit the clone size; those that give it use once, few, many or a size class.

J gene | CDR3 length | V gene | D gene | clone size | CDR3 DNA | CDR3 protein
TRBJ1-4 | 13 | TRBV6-6 | . | . | TGTGCCAGCAGTGCAGGTCGTAATGAAAAACTGTTTTTT | CASSAGRNEKLFF
TRBJ2-6 | 15 | TRBV2 | . | . | TGTGCCAGCAGCCCACGGGGGTCTGGGGCCAACGTCCTGACTTTC | CASSPRGSGANVLTF
TRBJ1-1 | 13 | TRBV5-6 | . | once | TGTGCCAGCAGCGTAACAGGTAACACTGAAGCTTTCTTT | CASSVTGNTEAFF
TRBJ2-2 | 15 | TRBV27 | TRBD2 | . | TGTGCCAGCAGTCTCCTAGCGGGGAGGGCCGGGGAGCTGTTTTTT | CASSLLAGRAGELFF
TRBJ2-1 | 14 | TRBV5-5 | . | . | TGTGCCAGCAGCTTGGGCCAAGCCAGCAATGAGCAGTTCTTC | CASSLGQASNEQFF
TRBJ2-5 | 12 | TRBV28 | . | . | TGTGCCAGCCCCCCCAACCAAGTGACCCAGTACTTC | CASPPNQVTQYF
TRBJ2-5 | 15 | TRBV6-1 | . | . | TGTGCCAGCAGTGAAACCCCGGGGCTCCAAGAGACCCAGTACTTC | CASSETPGLQETQYF
TRBJ2-3 | 14 | TRBV6-6 | . | . | TGTGCCAGCAGTTTCGGGACCGTGGGAGATACGCAGTATTTT | CASSFGTVGDTQYF
TRBJ1-2 | 13 | TRBV4-3 | . | . | TGCGCCAGCAGCTTTGTTGCGGGGGAAGGCTACACCTTC | CASSFVAGEGYTF
TRBJ1-1 | 12 | TRBV6-1 | . | . | TGTGCCAGCAGTGAGAGGATTTCGGGAGCTTTCTTT | CASSERISGAFF
TRBJ2-3 | 11 | TRBV20-1 | . | . | TGCAGTGCCGAGAACACAGATACGCAGTATTTT | CSAENTDTQYF
TRBJ1-1 | 15 | TRBV2 | . | . | TGTGCCAGCAGTCGCCCTCGGGATCGAAACACTGAAGCTTTCTTT | CASSRPRDRNTEAFF
TRBJ2-5 | 14 | TRBV10-1 | . | . | TGCGCCAGCAGTGAGTGGCCTGGACGGGAGACCCAGTACTTC | CASSEWPGRETQYF
TRBJ1-5 | 14 | TRBV2 | TRBD1 | . | TGTGCCAGCACCCCCTCGACAGGGGTACAGCCCCAGCATTTT | CASTPSTGVQPQHF
TRBJ2-7 | 14 | TRBV10-3 | TRBD1 | few | TGTGCCATCAGTGAAGAGGGACAGCGCTACGAGCAGTACTTC | CAISEEGQRYEQYF
TRBJ1-4 | 16 | TRBV28 | TRBD1 | once | TGTGCCAGCAGTCTCGGGGGGCGCAGAGGGGGCGAAAAACTGTTTTTT | CASSLGGRRGGEKLFF
TRBJ2-7 | 17 | TRBV4-1 | TRBD1 | . | TGCGCCAGCAGCCAAGGTTTGAGGGACAGACCTCCCTACGAGCAGTACTTC | CASSQGLRDRPPYEQYF
TRBJ2-7 | 15 | TRBV27 | . | . | TGTGCCAGCAGAAACAGGGCCCAACGCTCCTACGAGCAGTACTTC | CASRNRAQRSYEQYF
TRBJ1-2 | 16 | TRBV27 | . | . | TGTGCCAGCAGTTTGAAGCCCCCTTGGCAGGGGCTTGGCTACACCTTC | CASSLKPPWQGLGYTF
TRBJ2-7 | 13 | TRBV14 | . | . | TGTGCCAGCAGCCAAGATATGGTAATAGCGCAGTACTTC | CASSQDMVIAQYF
TRBJ2-2 | 15 | TRBV11-3 | TRBD1 | . | TGTGCCAGCAGCACTACGGACAGGGGCACCGGGGAGCTGTTTTTT | CASSTTDRGTGELFF
TRBJ1-4 | 12 | TRBV28 | . | once | TGTGCCAGCAGAATCCGGGATGAAAAACTGTTTTTT | CASRIRDEKLFF
TRBJ2-3 | 14 | TRBV6-5 | . | . | TGTGCCAGCGGGGTGGGGACTAGCACAGATACGCAGTATTTT | CASGVGTSTDTQYF
TRBJ2-2 | 15 | TRBV7-8 | TRBD2 | . | TGTGCCAGCAGTGGGGGGACTAGCGGCACCGGGGAGCTGTTTTTT | CASSGGTSGTGELFF
TRBJ1-6 | 14 | TRBV9 | . | . | TGTGCCAGCAGCGTAGATGCGGGTAATTCACCCCTCCACTTT | CASSVDAGNSPLHF
TRBJ1-5 | 12 | TRBV6-5 | . | . | TGTGCCAGCTCCAACTCCCGGGAGCCCCAGCATTTT | CASSNSREPQHF
TRBJ1-3 | 16 | TRBV5-6 | . | . | TGTGCCAGCAGCCCTTCCCCGGTAGGCTCTGGAAACACCATATATTTT | CASSPSPVGSGNTIYF
TRBJ2-7 | 15 | TRBV6-1 | . | once | TGTGCCAGCAGTGAAGCGTGGACGGTTTCCTACGAGCAGTACTTC | CASSEAWTVSYEQYF
TRBJ2-3 | 17 | TRBV19 | TRBD2 | . | TGTGCCAGTAGTATTCGCCCAGCGGGGGGATCTAGAGATACGCAGTATTTT | CASSIRPAGGSRDTQYF
TRBJ2-5 | 16 | TRBV11-2 | TRBD1 | . | TGTGCCAGCAGCTTAGCGGGACAGGTCCTCCAAGAGACCCAGTACTTC | CASSLAGQVLQETQYF
TRBJ2-7 | 14 | TRBV19 | TRBD1 | . | TGTGCCAGTAGTACGGGACAGGGCCTCTACGAGCAGTACTTC | CASSTGQGLYEQYF
TRBJ2-3 | 13 | TRBV2 | . | . | TGTGCCAGCAGTGTACGGATAACAGATACGCAGTATTTT | CASSVRITDTQYF
TRBJ2-1 | 15 | TRBV10-3 | TRBD2 | . | TGTGCCATCAGTGTGGAAGCGGGGAGTTACAATGAGCAGTTCTTC | CAISVEAGSYNEQFF
TRBJ1-2 | 14 | TRBV9 | . | . | TGTGCCAGCAGCGCCCAGAATTCTAACTATGGCTACACCTTC | CASSAQNSNYGYTF
TRBJ2-7 | 17 | TRBV5-1 | TRBD1 | . | TGCGCCAGCAGCTTGAGCTCCCCGGGACAGGGTAACTACGAGCAGTACTTC | CASSLSSPGQGNYEQYF
TRBJ2-5 | 16 | TRBV7-8 | TRBD2 | once | TGTGCCAGCAGCTTCCGCGGGGGGAACGTCTTGGAGACCCAGTACTTC | CASSFRGGNVLETQYF
TRBJ1-6 | 15 | TRBV6-1 | TRBD1 | . | TGTGCCAGCAGTGAAATGACAGGGGGAGGTTCACCCCTCCACTTT | CASSEMTGGGSPLHF
TRBJ1-1 | 14 | TRBV5-1 | . | . | TGCGCCAGCAGCCACCCTCAGGGGAGCACTGAAGCTTTCTTT | CASSHPQGSTEAFF
TRBJ2-5 | 15 | TRBV11-2 | . | . | TGTGCCAGCAGCTTAGTAGGTAATTCCGCAGAGACCCAGTACTTC | CASSLVGNSAETQYF
TRBJ2-5 | 16 | TRBV2 | TRBD1 | . | TGTGCCAGCAGTGAGGAGAACAGGGGGACCCAAGAGACCCAGTACTTC | CASSEENRGTQETQYF
TRBJ2-7 | 13 | TRBV13 | . | . | TGTGCCAGCAACGACCGTGCTCGGGGCGAGCAGTACTTC | CASNDRARGEQYF
TRBJ2-7 | 14 | TRBV27 | . | . | TGTGCCAGCAGTTTATTCGACGGAATCTACGAGCAGTACTTC | CASSLFDGIYEQYF
TRBJ2-4 | 13 | TRBV9 | . | . | TGTGCCAGCAGCGTAGAACCCGGTAACATTCAGTACTTC | CASSVEPGNIQYF
TRBJ2-5 | 14 | TRBV5-1 | TRBD1 | . | TGCGCCAGCAGCGTACAGGGGATCCAAGAGACCCAGTACTTC | CASSVQGIQETQYF
TRBJ1-2 | 13 | TRBV11-2 | . | . | TGTGCCAGCAGCCCTGACAGCTACTATGGCTACACCTTC | CASSPDSYYGYTF
TRBJ1-1 | 15 | TRBV5-4 | . | . | TGTGCCAGCAGCCCGGATGGGGATTTGAACACTGAAGCTTTCTTT | CASSPDGDLNTEAFF
TRBJ1-2 | 14 | TRBV19 | TRBD1 | . | TGTGCCAGTACCGCTCAAGGGACAGGGTATGGCTACACCTTC | CASTAQGTGYGYTF
TRBJ2-5 | 15 | TRBV2 | . | . | TGTGCCAGCAGTATCCTTAGGGACCGGCAAGAGACCCAGTACTTC | CASSILRDRQETQYF
TRBJ2-6 | 18 | TRBV18 | TRBD1 | . | TGTGCCAGCTCGGGACAGGCAAAAACCTACTCTGGGGCCAACGTCCTGACTTTC | CASSGQAKTYSGANVLTF
TRBJ1-1 | 14 | TRBV5-1 | TRBD1 | once | TGCGCCAGCAGCTTCGACAGGGGGCGGACTGAAGCTTTCTTT | CASSFDRGRTEAFF
TRBJ2-5 | 15 | TRBV28 | TRBD1 | . | TGTGCCAGCAGGCCCCCGGGACAGGGGTTAGAGACCCAGTACTTC | CASRPPGQGLETQYF
TRBJ2-3 | 14 | TRBV5-1 | . | . | TGCGCCAGCTCCCGTAGGGGGGACACAGATACGCAGTATTTT | CASSRRGDTDTQYF
TRBJ2-1 | 11 | TRBV29-1 | . | . | TGCAGCGTTGAAGATCTCAATGAGCAGTTCTTC | CSVEDLNEQFF
TRBJ2-1 | 18 | TRBV7-9 | TRBD2 | . | TGTGCCAGCAGCGCACCGGGACTAGCGGGAGGCGGGTACAATGAGCAGTTCTTC | CASSAPGLAGGGYNEQFF
TRBJ2-2 | 14 | TRBV11-3 | . | . | TGTGCCAGCAGCCGACGGTTGAACACCGGGGAGCTGTTTTTT | CASSRRLNTGELFF
TRBJ2-7 | 14 | TRBV7-9 | . | . | TGTGCCAGCAGCTCGGACGGAAGCTCCTACGAGCAGTACTTC | CASSSDGSSYEQYF
TRBJ2-2 | 16 | TRBV6-5 | TRBD2 | . | TGTGCCAGCAGTTACTCTGGGCGGGAGTATAGCGGGGAGCTGTTTTTT | CASSYSGREYSGELFF
TRBJ2-7 | 14 | TRBV6-5 | TRBD1 | . | TGTGCCAGCAGTTACTCGAGACAGGGCTACGAGCAGTACTTC | CASSYSRQGYEQYF
TRBJ2-3 | 15 | TRBV30 | . | . | TGTGCCTGGCTGCGCGGCATCCCTAGCACAGATACGCAGTATTTT | CAWLRGIPSTDTQYF
TRBJ2-3 | 16 | TRBV19 | TRBD1 | once | TGTGCCAGTAGTAAAGGACAGGGGGTCCTCACAGATACGCAGTATTTT | CASSKGQGVLTDTQYF